This record concerns one T cell receptor (beta chain) sequence. Its specificity is not known. The primer mix had 60 Vbeta and 13 Jbeta primers. Generated by immunoSEQ multiplex PCR, the TCRdb table keeps only in-frame clones and is missing some. Altogether tens of thousands of clones are present, roughly 79% being singletons, with the ten largest covering less than 25%. The data are from a study of cytomegalovirus exposure and HLA in healthy donors. Study results and limitations: The study put 150 to 200 TCR beta chains on its list as cytomegalovirus-associated. A later analysis linked some 18,000 TCR beta sequences to HLA alleles at 0.05 false discovery rate. Later analysis found that TCR beta chains associated with HLA were more clonally expanded than other, equally common chains.

V was pared by 5 bases and J by 9 bases, with 5 bases of the junction left unmatched. Germline assignment: CDR1 GTSNPN and CDR2 SVGIG (reference sequence). This CDR3 is built from 13 residues. The sequencing sample was made of PBMCs. The V call is TRBV30, the J call TRBJ2-1; TRBD2 matches 12 bases. The origin of this receptor is a woman in her forties in good health and CMV-seropositive. The CDR3 nucleotides read TGTGCCTGGGAGACTAGCGGGAGTGTTGAGCAGTTCTTC. This encodes CAWETSGSVEQFF.